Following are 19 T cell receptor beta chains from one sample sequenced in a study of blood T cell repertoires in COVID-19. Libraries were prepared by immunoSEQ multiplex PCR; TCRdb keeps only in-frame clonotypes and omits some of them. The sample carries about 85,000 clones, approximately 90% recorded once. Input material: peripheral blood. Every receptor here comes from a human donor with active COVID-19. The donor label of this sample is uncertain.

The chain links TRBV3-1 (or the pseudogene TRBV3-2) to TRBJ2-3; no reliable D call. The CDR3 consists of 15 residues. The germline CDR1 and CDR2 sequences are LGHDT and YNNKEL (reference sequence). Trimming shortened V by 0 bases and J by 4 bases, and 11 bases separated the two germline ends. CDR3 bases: TGTGCCAGCAGCCAAGACGTTAGTGCCTCAGATACGCAGTATTTT. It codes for CASSQDVSASDTQYF.

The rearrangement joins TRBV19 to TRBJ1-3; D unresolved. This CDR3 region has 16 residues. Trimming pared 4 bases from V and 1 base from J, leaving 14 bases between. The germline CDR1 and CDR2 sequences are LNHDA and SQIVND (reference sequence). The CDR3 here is CASSTQDWRSGNTIYF. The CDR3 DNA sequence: TGTGCCAGTAGTACCCAGGACTGGCGATCTGGAAACACCATATATTTT.

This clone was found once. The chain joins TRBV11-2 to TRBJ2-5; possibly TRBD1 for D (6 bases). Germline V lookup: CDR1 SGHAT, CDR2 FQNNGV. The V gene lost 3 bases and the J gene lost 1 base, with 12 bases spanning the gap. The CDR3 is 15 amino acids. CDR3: CASSFGGGAQETQYF. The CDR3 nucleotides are TGTGCCAGCAGCTTCGGTGGGGGCGCCCAAGAGACCCAGTACTTC.

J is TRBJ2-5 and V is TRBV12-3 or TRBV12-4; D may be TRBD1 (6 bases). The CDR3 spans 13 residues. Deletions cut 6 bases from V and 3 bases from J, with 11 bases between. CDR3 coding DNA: TGTGCCAGCAGACCCGGACAGAAAGAGACCCAGTACTTC. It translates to CASRPGQKETQYF.

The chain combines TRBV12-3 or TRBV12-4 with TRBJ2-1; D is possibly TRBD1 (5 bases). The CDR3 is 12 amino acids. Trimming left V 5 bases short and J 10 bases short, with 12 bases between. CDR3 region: CASSGQGLEQFF. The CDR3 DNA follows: TGTGCCAGCAGTGGTCAGGGTCTAGAGCAGTTCTTC.

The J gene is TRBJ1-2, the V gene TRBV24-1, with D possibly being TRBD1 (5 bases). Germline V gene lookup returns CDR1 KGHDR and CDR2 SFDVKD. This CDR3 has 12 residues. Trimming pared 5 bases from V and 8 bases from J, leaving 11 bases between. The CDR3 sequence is CATSGQGEGYTF. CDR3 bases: TGTGCCACCAGTGGTCAGGGTGAGGGCTACACCTTC.

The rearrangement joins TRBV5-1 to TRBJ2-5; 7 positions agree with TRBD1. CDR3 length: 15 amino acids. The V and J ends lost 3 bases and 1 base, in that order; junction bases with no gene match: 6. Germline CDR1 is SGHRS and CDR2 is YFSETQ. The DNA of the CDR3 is TGCGCCAGCAGCTCGGTACAGGGGCGCCAAGAGACCCAGTACTTC. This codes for CASSSVQGRQETQYF.

Written as DNA, the CDR3 is TGTGCCAGCAGCGCCGGAGGGGACGAGCAGTACTTC. This codes for CASSAGGDEQYF. The J gene is TRBJ2-7, the V gene TRBV7-9; maybe TRBD2 (6 bases). This CDR3 region has 12 residues. Germline V gives CDR1 SEHNR, CDR2 FQNEAQ (reference sequence). Trimming shortened V by 5 bases and J by 5 bases, and 10 bases separated the two germline ends.

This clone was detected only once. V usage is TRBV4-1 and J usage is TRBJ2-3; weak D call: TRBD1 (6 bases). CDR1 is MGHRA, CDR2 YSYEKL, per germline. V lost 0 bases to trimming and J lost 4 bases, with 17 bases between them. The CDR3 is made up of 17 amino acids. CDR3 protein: CASSQDRAGEVPDTQYF. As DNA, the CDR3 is TGCGCCAGCAGCCAAGATCGAGCAGGGGAAGTCCCAGATACGCAGTATTTT.

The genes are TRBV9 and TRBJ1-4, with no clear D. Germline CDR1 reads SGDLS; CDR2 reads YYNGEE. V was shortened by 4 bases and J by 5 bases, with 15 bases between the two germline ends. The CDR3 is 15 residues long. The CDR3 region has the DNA TGTGCCAGCAGCCCCTTTGCGGCGATAAATGAAAAACTGTTTTTT. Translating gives CASSPFAAINEKLFF.

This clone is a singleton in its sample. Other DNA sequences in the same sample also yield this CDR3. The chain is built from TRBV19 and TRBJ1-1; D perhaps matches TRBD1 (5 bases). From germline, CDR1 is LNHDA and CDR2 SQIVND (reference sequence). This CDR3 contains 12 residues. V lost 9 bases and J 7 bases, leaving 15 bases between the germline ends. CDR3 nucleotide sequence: TGTGCCAGCAGGAACAGGATACTTGAAGCTTTCTTT. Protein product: CASRNRILEAFF.

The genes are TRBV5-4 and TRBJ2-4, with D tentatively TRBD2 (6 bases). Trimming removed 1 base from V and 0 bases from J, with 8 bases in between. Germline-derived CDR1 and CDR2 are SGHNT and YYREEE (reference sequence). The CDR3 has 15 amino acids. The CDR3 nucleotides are TGTGCCAGCAGCTTGTGGGGGGAAGCCAAAAACATTCAGTACTTC. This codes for CASSLWGEAKNIQYF.

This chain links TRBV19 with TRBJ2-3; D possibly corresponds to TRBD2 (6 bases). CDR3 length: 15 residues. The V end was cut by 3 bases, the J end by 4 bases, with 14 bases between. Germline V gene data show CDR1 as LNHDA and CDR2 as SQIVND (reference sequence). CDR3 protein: CASSISGSYADTQYF. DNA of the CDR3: TGTGCCAGTAGTATCTCCGGGAGCTACGCAGATACGCAGTATTTT. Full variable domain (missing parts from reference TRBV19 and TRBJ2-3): DGGITQSPKYLFRKEGQNVTLSCEQNLNHDAMYWYRQDPGQGLRLIYYSQIVNDFQKGDIAEGYSVSREKKESFPLTVTSAQKNPTAFYLCASSISGSYADTQYFGPGTRLTVL.

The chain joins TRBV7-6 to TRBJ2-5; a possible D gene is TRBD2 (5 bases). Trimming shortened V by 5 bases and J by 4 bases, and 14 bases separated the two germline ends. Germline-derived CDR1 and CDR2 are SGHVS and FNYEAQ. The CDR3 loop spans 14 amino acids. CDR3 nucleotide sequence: TGTGCCAGCAGCCAGACGGCAGGAGGAGAGACCCAGTACTTC. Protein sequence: CASSQTAGGETQYF.

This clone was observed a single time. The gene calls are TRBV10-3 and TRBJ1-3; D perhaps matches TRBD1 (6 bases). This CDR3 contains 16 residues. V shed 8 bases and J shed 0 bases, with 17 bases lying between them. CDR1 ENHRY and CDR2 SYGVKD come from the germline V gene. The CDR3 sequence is CAIRDTASGSGNTIYF. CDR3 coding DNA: TGTGCCATCCGGGACACTGCATCGGGCTCTGGAAACACCATATATTTT.

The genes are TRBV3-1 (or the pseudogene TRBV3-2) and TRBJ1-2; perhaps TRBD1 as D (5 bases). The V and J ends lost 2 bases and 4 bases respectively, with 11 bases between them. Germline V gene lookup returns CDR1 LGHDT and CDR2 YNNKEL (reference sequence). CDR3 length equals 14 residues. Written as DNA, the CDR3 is TGTGCCAGCAGCCAAACCCCGACAGCCTATGGCTACACCTTC. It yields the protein CASSQTPTAYGYTF.

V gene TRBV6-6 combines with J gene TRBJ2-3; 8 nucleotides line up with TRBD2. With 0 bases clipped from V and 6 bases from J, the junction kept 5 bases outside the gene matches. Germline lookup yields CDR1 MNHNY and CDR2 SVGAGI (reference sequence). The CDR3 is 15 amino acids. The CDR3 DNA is TGTGCCAGCAGTTACTCCCGGGGGGGCAGGGATACGCAGTATTTT. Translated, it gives CASSYSRGGRDTQYF.

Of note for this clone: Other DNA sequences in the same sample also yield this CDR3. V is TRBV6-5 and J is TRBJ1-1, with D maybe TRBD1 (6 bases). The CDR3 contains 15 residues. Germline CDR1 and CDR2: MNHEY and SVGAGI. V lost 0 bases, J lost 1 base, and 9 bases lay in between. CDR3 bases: TGTGCCAGCAGTTACTCAACAGGGTGGAACACTGAAGCTTTCTTT. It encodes CASSYSTGWNTEAFF.

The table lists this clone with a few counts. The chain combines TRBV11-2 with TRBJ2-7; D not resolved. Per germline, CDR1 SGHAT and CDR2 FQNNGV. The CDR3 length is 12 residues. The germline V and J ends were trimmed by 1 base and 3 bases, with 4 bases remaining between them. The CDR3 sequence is CASSLVYYEQYF. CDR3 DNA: TGTGCCAGCAGCTTAGTTTACTACGAGCAGTACTTC.